Below, 14 T cell receptor beta chains from the same sample are listed, as sequenced in a study of beta chain features in type 1 diabetes. TCRB transcripts that were expressed got sequenced, as all of the isolated RNA had been reverse transcribed. Sequencing was performed with immunoSEQ multiplex PCR; in TCRdb, only in-frame clones are kept and a portion is missing. The repertoire holds approximately 260,000 clones, with about 20% as singletons. Study conclusions and caveats: Across all four CD4+ subsets, people with type 1 diabetes showed modestly shorter TCRB CDR3s.

No cognate antigen is known for these TCRs. What was sequenced was naive CD4+ T cells from blood. These receptors were collected from a woman aged 40 to 50 with type 1 diabetes.

The chain's CDR3 is CASSLSRSDGYGYTF. CDR3 in DNA: TGTGCCAGCAGCTTGTCCAGGTCCGACGGCTATGGCTACACCTTC. This rearrangement joins TRBV5-4 to TRBJ1-2; D gene unclear. Germline values: CDR1 SGHNT, CDR2 YYREEE (reference sequence). Trimming left V 1 base short and J 4 bases short, with 14 bases between. The CDR3 loop spans 15 amino acids. Full variable domain (outside the CDR3, taken from reference TRBV5-4 and TRBJ1-2): ETGVTQSPTHLIKTRGQQVTLRCSSQSGHNTVSWYQQALGQGPQFIFQYYREEENGRGNFPPRFSGLQFPNYSSELNVNALELDDSALYLCASSLSRSDGYGYTFGSGTRLTVV.

The rearrangement uses TRBV12-5 and TRBJ1-2, with 9 bases matching TRBD1. From germline, CDR1 is LGHNT and CDR2 FRNRAP. The J segment lost 6 bases and the V segment lost 4 bases, leaving 6 bases of the junction unmatched. The CDR3 totals 14 residues. The DNA for the CDR3 is TGTGCTAGTGGTTCGGGACAGGGTCTAGATGGCTACACCTTC. Residues: CASGSGQGLDGYTF.

This clone was counted only a few times. V is TRBV5-1 and J is TRBJ2-2; D unclear. The V end was cut by 5 bases, the J end by 7 bases, with 18 bases between. This CDR3 comprises 15 residues. Germline V gene data show CDR1 as SGHRS and CDR2 as YFSETQ. DNA of the CDR3: TGCGCCAGCAGTTTAACTCCACCAAGAGGCGGGGAGCTGTTTTTT. Protein product: CASSLTPPRGGELFF.

This clone has only a few counts. The CDR3 is CASSLAVGAGTDTQYF. In DNA form, the CDR3 reads TGTGCCAGCAGCTTAGCGGTAGGGGCAGGCACAGATACGCAGTATTTT. This rearrangement joins TRBV7-2 to TRBJ2-3; perhaps TRBD1 as D (5 bases). The CDR3 covers 16 residues. The V gene lost 0 bases and the J gene lost 1 base, with 11 bases spanning the gap. Germline lookup yields CDR1 SGHTA and CDR2 FQGNSA.

This clone was counted a few times. The chain couples TRBV7-3 to TRBJ2-5, with D uncertain. This CDR3 is 14 amino acids long. The V gene lost 2 bases and the J gene lost 5 bases, with 12 bases spanning the gap. Per the germline V gene, CDR1 is SGHTA and CDR2 is FQGTGA. The CDR3 DNA follows: TGTGCCAGCAGCTTATCCAGCAGCGCGGAGACCCAGTACTTC. Protein sequence: CASSLSSSAETQYF.

This sequence joins TRBV5-4 and TRBJ1-5, with 12 bases aligning to TRBD1. Trimming at V came to 0 bases and at J to 0 bases, leaving 1 base not matched to a gene. The germline V gene encodes CDR1 SGHNT and CDR2 YYREEE (reference sequence). The CDR3 contains 17 residues. CDR3: CASSLGGQGASNQPQHF. The CDR3, as DNA: TGTGCCAGCAGCTTGGGGGGACAGGGGGCTAGCAATCAGCCCCAGCATTTT. The full variable domain, in which reference TRBV5-4 and TRBJ1-5 provide the parts outside the CDR3, is ETGVTQSPTHLIKTRGQQVTLRCSSQSGHNTVSWYQQALGQGPQFIFQYYREEENGRGNFPPRFSGLQFPNYSSELNVNALELDDSALYLCASSLGGQGASNQPQHFGDGTRLSIL.

In its sample, this clone was seen a few times. V and J are TRBV7-9 and TRBJ1-1; D unclear. V was shortened by 5 bases and J by 2 bases, with 6 bases between the two germline ends. This CDR3 spans 12 amino acids. CDR1 SEHNR and CDR2 FQNEAQ come from the germline V gene (reference sequence). The CDR3 reads CASSQVNTEAFF. The CDR3 coding sequence is TGTGCCAGCAGCCAGGTCAACACTGAAGCTTTCTTT.

In this sample, this clone turned up a few times. The J gene is TRBJ1-3, the V gene TRBV29-1, with D hard to call. Germline CDR1 SQVTM, CDR2 ANQGSEA. V gave up 3 bases and J gave up 3 bases, with 3 bases separating them. This CDR3 spans 11 amino acids. The CDR3 loop reads CSVDRGNTIYF. Here the CDR3 DNA reads TGCAGCGTTGACCGTGGAAACACCATATATTTT.

About this clone: The same CDR3 is also encoded by other DNA sequences in this sample. The V call is TRBV9, the J call TRBJ1-1; maybe TRBD1 (5 bases). Germline lookup yields CDR1 SGDLS and CDR2 YYNGEE. There are 13 residues in the CDR3. V was pared by 1 base and J by 5 bases, with 9 bases between. The CDR3 reads CASSVSGGTEAFF. The DNA of the CDR3 is TGTGCCAGCAGCGTATCGGGGGGTACTGAAGCTTTCTTT.

This clone was found a few times. Here the CDR3 reads CASSLVGLGGDNEQFF. The CDR3 nucleotides read TGTGCCAGCAGCTTGGTGGGACTAGGGGGGGACAATGAGCAGTTCTTC. J is TRBJ2-1 and V is TRBV5-4; 8 bases align to TRBD2. V lost 0 bases to trimming and J lost 5 bases; unmatched junction nucleotides: 7. CDR1 and CDR2 from the germline V gene are SGHNT and YYREEE (reference sequence). This CDR3 spans 16 amino acids.

This clone has just a few counts. This rearrangement joins TRBV5-1 to TRBJ1-1; unclear D gene. The CDR3 runs 16 residues. CDR1 and CDR2 (germline): SGHRS, YFSETQ. Deletions cut 0 bases from V and 0 bases from J, with 12 bases between. CDR3 region: CASSLGAVGLNTEAFF. Here the CDR3 DNA reads TGCGCCAGCAGCTTGGGGGCCGTAGGCCTGAACACTGAAGCTTTCTTT.

The chain uses TRBV28 and TRBJ2-5; 10 bases agree with TRBD2. With 2 bases clipped from V and 5 bases from J, the junction kept 5 bases outside the gene matches. The CDR3 totals 15 residues. The germline V gene encodes CDR1 MDHEN and CDR2 SYDVKM. The CDR3 protein is CASSLRLAGVETQYF. CDR3 nucleotide sequence: TGTGCCAGCAGTTTAAGGCTAGCGGGAGTGGAGACCCAGTACTTC.

The rearrangement uses TRBV7-2 and TRBJ1-2; 8 bases agree with TRBD1. V shed 5 bases, J shed 4 bases, and the junction held 9 bases outside the gene matches. The CDR3 is made up of 15 amino acids. Germline-derived CDR1 and CDR2 are SGHTA and FQGNSA. DNA of the CDR3: TGTGCCAGCAGCCTACTGGACAGGGAGGGCTATGGCTACACCTTC. As protein: CASSLLDREGYGYTF.

Remarks on this clone: The sample has other DNA sequences that encode this CDR3 too. The V call is TRBV9, the J call TRBJ1-1, with D unresolved. Trimming took off 0 bases at V and 1 base at J, with 7 bases between the two ends. CDR3 length equals 14 residues. CDR1 SGDLS and CDR2 YYNGEE come from the germline V gene. The CDR3: CASSVARENTEAFF. The CDR3 DNA follows: TGTGCCAGCAGCGTAGCAAGAGAGAACACTGAAGCTTTCTTT. Supplemented by reference TRBV9 and TRBJ1-1, the full variable domain reads DSGVTQTPKHLITATGQRVTLRCSPRSGDLSVYWYQQSLDQGLQFLIQYYNGEERAKGNILERFSAQQFPDLHSELNLSSLELGDSALYFCASSVARENTEAFFGQGTRLTVV.